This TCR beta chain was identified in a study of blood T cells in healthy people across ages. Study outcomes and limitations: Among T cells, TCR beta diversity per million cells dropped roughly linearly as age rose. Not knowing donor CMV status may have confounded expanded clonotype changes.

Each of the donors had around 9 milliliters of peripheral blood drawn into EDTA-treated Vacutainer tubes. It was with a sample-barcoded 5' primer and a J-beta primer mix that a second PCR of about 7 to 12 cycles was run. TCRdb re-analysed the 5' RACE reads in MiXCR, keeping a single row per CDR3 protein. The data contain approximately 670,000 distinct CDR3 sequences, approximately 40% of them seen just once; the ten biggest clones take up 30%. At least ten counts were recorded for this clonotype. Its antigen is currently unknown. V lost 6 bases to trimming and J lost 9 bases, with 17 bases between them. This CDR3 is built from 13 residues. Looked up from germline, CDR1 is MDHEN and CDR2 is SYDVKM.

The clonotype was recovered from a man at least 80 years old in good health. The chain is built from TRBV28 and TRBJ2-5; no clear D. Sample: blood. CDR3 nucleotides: TGTGCCAGCAGCCAAGTGGACCCGCTGGCCCAGTACTTC. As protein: CASSQVDPLAQYF.